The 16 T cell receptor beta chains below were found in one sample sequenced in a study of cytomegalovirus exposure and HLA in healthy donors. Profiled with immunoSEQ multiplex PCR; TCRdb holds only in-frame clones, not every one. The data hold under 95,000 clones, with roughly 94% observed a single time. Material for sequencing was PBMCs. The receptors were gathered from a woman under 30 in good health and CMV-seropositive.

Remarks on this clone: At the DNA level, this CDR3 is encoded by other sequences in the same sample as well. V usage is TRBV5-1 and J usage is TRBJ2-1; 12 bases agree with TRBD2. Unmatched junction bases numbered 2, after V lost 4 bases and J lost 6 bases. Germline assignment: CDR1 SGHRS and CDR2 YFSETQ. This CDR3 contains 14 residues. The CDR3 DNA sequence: TGCGCCAGCAGCCTAGCGGGAGGGGGCAATGAGCAGTTCTTC. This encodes CASSLAGGGNEQFF.

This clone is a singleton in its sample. In DNA form, the CDR3 reads TGTGCCATCAGTGAGACAGGGGGACTAGATACGCAGTATTTT. Translating it yields CAISETGGLDTQYF. The chain joins TRBV10-3 to TRBJ2-3, with 8 bases aligning to TRBD1. The CDR3 sequence is 14 residues long. V lost 2 bases and J lost 5; bases outside the gene matches: 3. CDR1 is ENHRY, CDR2 SYGVKD, per germline.

For the CDR3, the DNA is TGTGCCAGCAGCTTAGCGAGGACTAGCCCCGTCAATGAGCAGTTCTTC. Translation: CASSLARTSPVNEQFF. V gene TRBV11-2 combines with J gene TRBJ2-1; TRBD2 matches 8 bases. The CDR3 totals 16 residues. CDR1 SGHAT and CDR2 FQNNGV come from the germline V gene. V trimming: 1 base; J trimming: 6 bases; junction bases outside the gene matches: 8.

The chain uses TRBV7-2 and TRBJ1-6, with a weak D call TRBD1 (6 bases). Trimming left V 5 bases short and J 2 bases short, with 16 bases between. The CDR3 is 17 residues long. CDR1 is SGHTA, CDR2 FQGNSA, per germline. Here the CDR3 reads CASSPEWGPPYNSPLHF. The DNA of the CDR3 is TGTGCCAGCAGCCCAGAGTGGGGGCCCCCCTATAATTCACCCCTCCACTTT. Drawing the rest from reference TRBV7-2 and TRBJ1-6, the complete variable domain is GAGVSQSPSNKVTEKGKDVELRCDPISGHTALYWYRQSLGQGLEFLIYFQGNSAPDKSGLPSDRFSAERTGGSVSTLTIQRTQQEDSAVYLCASSPEWGPPYNSPLHFGNGTRLTVT.

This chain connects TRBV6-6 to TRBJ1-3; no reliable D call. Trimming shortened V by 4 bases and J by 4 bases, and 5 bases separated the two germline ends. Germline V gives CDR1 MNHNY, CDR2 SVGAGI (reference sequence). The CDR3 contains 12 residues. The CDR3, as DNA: TGTGCCAGCAGTTCGGTCGGAAACACCATATATTTT. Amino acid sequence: CASSSVGNTIYF.

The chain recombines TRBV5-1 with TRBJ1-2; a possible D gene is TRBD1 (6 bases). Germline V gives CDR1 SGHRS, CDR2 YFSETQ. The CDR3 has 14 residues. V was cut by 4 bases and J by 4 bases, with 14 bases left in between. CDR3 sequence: CASSPGTSPYGYTF. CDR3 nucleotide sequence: TGCGCCAGCAGCCCCGGGACAAGTCCCTATGGCTACACCTTC.

The CDR3 reads CASSLATAGSYEQYF. CDR3 in DNA: TGTGCCAGCAGCTTAGCCACAGCGGGCTCCTACGAGCAGTACTTC. This chain joins TRBV7-2 and TRBJ2-7, with D possibly matching TRBD2 (6 bases). Germline V gives CDR1 SGHTA, CDR2 FQGNSA. Deletions cut 0 bases from V and 0 bases from J, with 9 bases between. The CDR3 is made up of 15 amino acids.

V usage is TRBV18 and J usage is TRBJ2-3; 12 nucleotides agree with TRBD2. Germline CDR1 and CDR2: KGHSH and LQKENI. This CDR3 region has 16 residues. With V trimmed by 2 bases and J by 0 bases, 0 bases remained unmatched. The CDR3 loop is CASSPGTSGSTDTQYF. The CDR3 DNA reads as TGTGCCAGCTCACCAGGGACTAGCGGGAGCACAGATACGCAGTATTTT.

As DNA, the CDR3 is TGCAGCGTGGGCCCAAGACTAGCCGCAGATACGCAGTATTTT. Translation gives CSVGPRLAADTQYF. The gene calls are TRBV29-1 and TRBJ2-3; 7 bases line up with TRBD2. Looked up from germline, CDR1 is SQVTM and CDR2 is ANQGSEA. The CDR3 is 14 residues long. The junction had 10 bases not matched to a gene; V was cut back by 6 bases and J by 4 bases.

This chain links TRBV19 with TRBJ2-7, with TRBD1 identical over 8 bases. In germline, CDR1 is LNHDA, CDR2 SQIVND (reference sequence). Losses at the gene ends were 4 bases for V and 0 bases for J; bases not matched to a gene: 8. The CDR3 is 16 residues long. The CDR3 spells CASSSHRGASSYEQYF. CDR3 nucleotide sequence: TGTGCCAGTAGTAGCCACAGGGGGGCAAGCTCCTACGAGCAGTACTTC.

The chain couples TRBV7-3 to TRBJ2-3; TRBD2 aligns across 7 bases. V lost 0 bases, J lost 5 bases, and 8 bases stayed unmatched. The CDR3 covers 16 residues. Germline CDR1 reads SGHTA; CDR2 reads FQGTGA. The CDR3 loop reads CASSLTRTRGLDTQYF. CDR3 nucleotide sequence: TGTGCCAGCAGCTTAACTAGGACTAGGGGTCTAGATACGCAGTATTTT.

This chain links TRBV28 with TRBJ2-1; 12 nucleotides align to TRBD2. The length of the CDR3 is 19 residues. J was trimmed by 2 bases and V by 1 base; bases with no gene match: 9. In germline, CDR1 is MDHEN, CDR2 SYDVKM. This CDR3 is CASSLYRTSGKVPYNEQFF. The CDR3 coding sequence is TGTGCCAGCAGTTTATACCGGACTAGCGGGAAGGTACCCTACAATGAGCAGTTCTTC.

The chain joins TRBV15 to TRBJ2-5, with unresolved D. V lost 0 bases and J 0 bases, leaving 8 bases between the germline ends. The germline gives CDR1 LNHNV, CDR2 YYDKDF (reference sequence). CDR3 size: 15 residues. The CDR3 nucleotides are TGTGCCACCAGCAGAGATCTTCTGTACCAAGAGACCCAGTACTTC. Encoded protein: CATSRDLLYQETQYF.

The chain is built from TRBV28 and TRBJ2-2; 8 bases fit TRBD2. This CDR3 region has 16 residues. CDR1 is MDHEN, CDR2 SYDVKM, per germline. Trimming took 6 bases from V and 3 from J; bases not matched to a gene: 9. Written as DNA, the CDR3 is TGTGCCAGCAGATCCAAGCGGGGGAGCGACACCGGGGAGCTGTTTTTT. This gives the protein CASRSKRGSDTGELFF. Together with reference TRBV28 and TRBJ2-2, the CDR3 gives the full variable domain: DVKVTQSSRYLVKRTGEKVFLECVQDMDHENMFWYRQDPGLGLRLIYFSYDVKMKEKGDIPEGYSVSREKKERFSLILESASTNQTSMYLCASRSKRGSDTGELFFGEGSRLTVL.

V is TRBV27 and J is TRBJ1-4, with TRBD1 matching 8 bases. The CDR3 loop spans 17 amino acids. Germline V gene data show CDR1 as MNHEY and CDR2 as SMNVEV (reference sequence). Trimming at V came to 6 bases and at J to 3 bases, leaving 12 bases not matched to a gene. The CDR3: CASRQERLQGANEKLFF. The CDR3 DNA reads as TGTGCCAGCAGGCAAGAACGCTTACAGGGGGCTAATGAAAAACTGTTTTTT. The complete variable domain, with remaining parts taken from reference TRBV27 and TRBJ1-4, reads EAQVTQNPRYLITVTGKKLTVTCSQNMNHEYMSWYRQDPGLGLRQIYYSMNVEVTDKGDVPEGYKVSRKEKRNFPLILESPSPNQTSLYFCASRQERLQGANEKLFFGSGTQLSVL.

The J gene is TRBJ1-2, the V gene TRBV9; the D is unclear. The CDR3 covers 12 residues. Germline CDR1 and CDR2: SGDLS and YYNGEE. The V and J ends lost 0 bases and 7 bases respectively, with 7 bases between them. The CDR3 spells CASSVDAGGYTF. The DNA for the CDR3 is TGTGCCAGCAGCGTAGATGCGGGTGGCTACACCTTC. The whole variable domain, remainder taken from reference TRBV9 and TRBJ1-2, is DSGVTQTPKHLITATGQRVTLRCSPRSGDLSVYWYQQSLDQGLQFLIQYYNGEERAKGNILERFSAQQFPDLHSELNLSSLELGDSALYFCASSVDAGGYTFGSGTRLTVV.